This T cell receptor beta chain originates from a study of blood T cell repertoires in COVID-19. Overall study context: T cells, B-cell-depleted T cells, or PBMCs provided the cDNA or gDNA that served as material.

In the authors' workflow: Quantification of nucleated cells was approximated via reference gene primer amplification. The repertoire was sequenced with immunoSEQ multiplex PCR; TCRdb's copy has only in-frame clones and lacks some. V and J calls and clone size are those listed in that table; D and trimming were worked out from the DNA. Here the sample spans over 95,000 clones, roughly 84% being singletons. Trimming removed 4 bases at V and 8 bases at J, with 14 bases between. The CDR3 contains 13 residues. Germline CDR1 LGHNA, CDR2 YSLEER. The sample taken for sequencing was peripheral blood. The rearrangement links TRBV4-3 to TRBJ1-2; D is perhaps TRBD1 (5 bases). The clonotype was recovered from a woman in her 70s who had recovered from COVID-19. CDR3 sequence reads: CASSLGQGGGYTF. For the CDR3, the DNA is TGCGCCAGCAGCCTGGGGCAGGGAGGAGGCTACACCTTC.